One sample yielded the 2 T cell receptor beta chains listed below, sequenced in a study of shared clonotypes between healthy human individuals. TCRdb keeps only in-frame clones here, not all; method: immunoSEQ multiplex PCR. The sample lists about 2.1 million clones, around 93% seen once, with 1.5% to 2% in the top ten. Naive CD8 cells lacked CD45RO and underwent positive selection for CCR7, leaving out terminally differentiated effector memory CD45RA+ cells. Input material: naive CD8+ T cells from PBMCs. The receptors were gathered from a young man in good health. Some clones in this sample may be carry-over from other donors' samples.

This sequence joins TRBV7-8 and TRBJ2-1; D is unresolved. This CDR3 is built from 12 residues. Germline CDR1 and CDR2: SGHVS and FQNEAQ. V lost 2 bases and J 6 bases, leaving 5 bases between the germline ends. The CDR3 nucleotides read TGTGCCAGCAGCTTATATGGCAATGAGCAGTTCTTC. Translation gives CASSLYGNEQFF.

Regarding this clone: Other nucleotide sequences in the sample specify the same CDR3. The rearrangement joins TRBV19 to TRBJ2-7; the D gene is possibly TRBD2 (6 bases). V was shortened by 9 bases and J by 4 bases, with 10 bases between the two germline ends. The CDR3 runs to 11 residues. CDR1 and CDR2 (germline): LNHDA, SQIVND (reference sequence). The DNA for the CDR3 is TGTGCCAGCAGTGCGGGGTACGAGCAGTACTTC. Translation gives CASSAGYEQYF.